The next 9 T cell receptor beta chains were all read from a single sample in a study of regulatory T cells in long-lasting Graves disease (dated by TCRdb to about 2021). Receptors were amplified or captured by multiplex PCR. Sequencing used an Illumina HiSeq 4000. iRepertoire HTBI primers and Arm-PCR amplification of CDR3 regions were used to construct TCR beta libraries. TCRdb redid the processing of the public reads, applying fastp at Q25 and MiXCR, and retained in-frame beta chains. Each CDR3 protein gets just one entry, which takes the most common genes and DNA from the rows behind it. The sample table contains about 530,000 distinct CDR3 sequences; only one count was recorded for roughly 15% of them. The top ten hold approximately 25% of the sample. The time point label, as the study defines it: newly diagnosed GD, antithyroid drugs for less than 3 months. For both TCR sequencing and RNA sequencing, RNA was extracted from PBMCs in TRIzol.

These same records also appear under a second study, on T cells in Graves' hyperthyroidism and ophthalmopathy.

This sample comprised peripheral blood mononuclear cells (PBMCs), obtained at new diagnosis, from a patient treated with antithyroid drugs. Every receptor here comes from a woman aged 35-65 years with Graves disease. Donor details come from another sample of the same person, matched by shared clones.

The J gene is TRBJ2-5, the V gene TRBV2, with TRBD2 matching over 13 bases. The CDR3 sequence is 18 residues long. Unmatched junction bases numbered 6, after V lost 1 base and J lost 1 base. Per the germline V gene, CDR1 is SNHLY and CDR2 is FYNNEI. The CDR3 DNA follows: TGTGCCAGCAGTGAAGTGACTAGCGGGGGGCCCCTCCAAGAGACCCAGTACTTC. This encodes CASSEVTSGGPLQETQYF.

V gene TRBV28 combines with J gene TRBJ1-5; 11 bases line up with TRBD1. Trimming at V came to 3 bases and at J to 7 bases, leaving 8 bases not matched to a gene. This CDR3 spans 16 amino acids. From germline, CDR1 is MDHEN and CDR2 SYDVKM. The CDR3: CASSLRDRGFGQPQHF. CDR3 bases: TGTGCCAGCAGTTTGCGGGACAGGGGGTTCGGACAGCCCCAGCATTTT.

This clonotype was seen repeatedly, ten times or more. The gene calls are TRBV3-1 and TRBJ1-4; no clear D gene. CDR3 length: 12 amino acids. V lost 3 bases to trimming and J lost 7 bases, with 6 bases between them. Germline V lookup: CDR1 LGHDT, CDR2 YNNKEL (reference sequence). The DNA of the CDR3 is TGTGCCAGCAGCCAGGTCGGTGAAAAACTGTTTTTT. Translating gives CASSQVGEKLFF.

In this sample, this clonotype turned up many times. The chain uses TRBV2 and TRBJ1-1; maybe TRBD1 (5 bases). V lost 10 bases and J 3 bases, leaving 12 bases between the germline ends. Per germline, CDR1 SNHLY and CDR2 FYNNEI. This CDR3 has 12 amino acids. CDR3: CATTGDHTEAFF. CDR3 nucleotide sequence: TGTGCCACAACAGGAGACCACACTGAAGCTTTCTTT. Combining the CDR3 with reference TRBV2 and TRBJ1-1 gives the whole variable domain EPEVTQTPSHQVTQMGQEVILRCVPISNHLYFYWYRQILGQKVEFLVSFYNNEISEKSEIFDDQFSVERPDGSNFTLKIRSTKLEDSAMYFCATTGDHTEAFFGQGTRLTVV.

The chain employs TRBV11-2 and TRBJ2-3; D tentatively reads TRBD1 or TRBD2 (9 bases each). From germline, CDR1 is SGHAT and CDR2 FQNNGV. CDR3 length: 21 amino acids. V lost 0 bases and J lost 5, with 30 bases in between. The CDR3 bases are TGTGCCAGCAGCTTAGATGTTTGGGACAGGGTTGCGGGGGGGCCTGGAGATACGCAGTATTTT. It is translated as CASSLDVWDRVAGGPGDTQYF.

The chain employs TRBV12-3 or TRBV12-4 and TRBJ1-5; D call uncertain. The V gene lost 1 base and the J gene lost 6 bases, with 10 bases spanning the gap. The CDR3 consists of 14 residues. The CDR3 nucleotides are TGTGCCAGCAGTTTAGAAGGGTCCTCTCAGCCCCAGCATTTT. Translation: CASSLEGSSQPQHF.

This clonotype came up many times. V is TRBV11-2 and J is TRBJ2-1, with 7 nucleotides matching TRBD2. V shed 5 bases, J shed 2 bases, and the junction held 6 bases outside the gene matches. The germline gives CDR1 SGHAT, CDR2 FQNNGV. The CDR3 has 15 residues. CDR3 amino acids: CASSLLGGAYNEQFF. The CDR3 nucleotides read TGTGCCAGCAGCCTCTTGGGGGGGGCCTACAATGAGCAGTTCTTC.

This clonotype was seen a handful of times. The V and J genes are TRBV4-1 and TRBJ2-1; weak D call: TRBD1 (6 bases). Germline CDR1 and CDR2: MGHRA and YSYEKL. Trimming stripped 0 bases from V and 8 bases from J, with 14 bases between. This CDR3 has 15 residues. Here the CDR3 reads CASSQDGRGGYEQFF. The DNA of the CDR3 is TGCGCCAGCAGCCAAGACGGCAGGGGTGGGTATGAGCAGTTCTTC.

This clonotype was seen only a few times. The J gene is TRBJ1-6, the V gene TRBV27, with TRBD1 identical over 8 bases. J gave up 9 bases and V 5 bases, and 3 bases lay outside the gene matches. CDR3 length equals 13 residues. CDR1 MNHEY and CDR2 SMNVEV come from the germline V gene (reference sequence). The CDR3 here is CASSVTGGSPLHF. The CDR3 DNA is TGTGCCAGCAGTGTCACAGGGGGTTCACCCCTCCACTTT.